Listed below are T cell receptor beta chains from one sample, sequenced in a study of blood T cell repertoires in COVID-19. Sequencing was performed with immunoSEQ multiplex PCR; in TCRdb, only in-frame clones are kept and a portion is missing. The sample lists approximately 290,000 clones; 65% to 85% were seen once. Sequencing was carried out using peripheral blood. The receptors come from a person aged 65 to 85 with COVID-19, enrolled during active disease. CDR3s include the opening cysteine and the closing phenylalanine or tryptophan. A D gene is named only where the DNA matches it firmly. Only part of the rows carry a size: once, few, many, or a class if the clone is expanded.

NA	NA	TRBV5-4	TRBJ1-2	TGTGCCAGCAGCTTTCACCCGGTTGTATATGGCTACACCTTC	CASSFHPVVYGYTF
NA	TRBD1	TRBV28	TRBJ2-1	TGTGCCAGCAGTTTGGGTGACAGGGGCCAAAACAATGAGCAGTTCTTC	CASSLGDRGQNNEQFF
NA	NA	TRBV6-2/TRBV6-3	TRBJ2-6	TGTGCCAGCAGTTACTCTGGCAGGGCGTCTGGGGCCAACGTCCTGACTTTC	CASSYSGRASGANVLTF
NA	NA	TRBV5-1	TRBJ2-5	TGCGCCAGCAGCAACAGGGAGACCCAGTACTTC	CASSNRETQYF
NA	NA	TRBV5-5	TRBJ1-1	TGTGCCAGCAGCCCGGACTTTCGGAACACTGAAGCTTTCTTT	CASSPDFRNTEAFF
many	NA	TRBV6-5	TRBJ2-1	TGTGCCAGCAGCCCAACTAGAGGAGCAGAGCAGTTCTTC	CASSPTRGAEQFF
NA	TRBD2	TRBV7-2	TRBJ2-1	TGTGCCAGCAGCAGGACTAGCGGGAGCAATGAGCAGTTCTTC	CASSRTSGSNEQFF
NA	TRBD1	TRBV19	TRBJ1-2	TGTGCCAGTCGAGGACAGGGCACACACAAAAAGATTGGCTACACCTTC	CASRGQGTHKKIGYTF
NA	TRBD2	TRBV10-3	TRBJ2-1	TGTGCCATCAGTGTTGGCGGGGGGGCGAATGAGCAGTTCTTC	CAISVGGGANEQFF
NA	TRBD2	TRBV4-2	TRBJ2-3	TGTGCCAGCAGCCAAGATCCCAGCGGGAGTATGGCAGATACGCAGTATTTT	CASSQDPSGSMADTQYF
NA	NA	TRBV11-2	TRBJ2-7	TGTGCCAGCAGCTTAGCTAGGGGAACCTACGAGCAGTACTTC	CASSLARGTYEQYF
NA	TRBD1	TRBV7-2	TRBJ1-2	TGTGCCAGCAGCTTTGAGGGACAGGGTTTAATATTAGCTAACTATGGCTACACCTTC	CASSFEGQGLILANYGYTF
NA	TRBD2	TRBV10-3	TRBJ2-2	TGTGCCATCAGTGATAGGACTAGCGGGCTTACCGCCGGGGAGCTGTTTTTT	CAISDRTSGLTAGELFF
NA	NA	TRBV15	TRBJ1-1	TGTGCCACCAGCGCCGCACAGGGTTTGGCCACTGAAGCTTTCTTT	CATSAAQGLATEAFF
few	NA	TRBV7-2	TRBJ1-2	TGTGCCAGCAGCTTAGACAGGAGGGGCTATGGCTACACCTTC	CASSLDRRGYGYTF
NA	NA	TRBV28	TRBJ1-3	TGTGCCAGGTACCCGGGCTCTGGAAACACCATATATTTT	CARYPGSGNTIYF
NA	NA	TRBV19	TRBJ2-4	TGTGCCAGTTCACCCCAGGGTCAGGTAGCCAAAAACATTCAGTACTTC	CASSPQGQVAKNIQYF
NA	TRBD1	TRBV6-1	TRBJ1-6	TGTGCCAGCAGTGCCCGGACAGGGGCCGGTTCTTCACCCCTCCACTTT	CASSARTGAGSSPLHF
NA	TRBD1	TRBV5-1	TRBJ1-1	TGCGCCAGCAGCGAGAACAGGGGGATGAACACTGAAGCTTTCTTT	CASSENRGMNTEAFF
NA	NA	TRBV6-2/TRBV6-3	TRBJ1-6	TGTGCCAGCAGTTACGGGACTTCTAATTCACCCCTCCACTTT	CASSYGTSNSPLHF
NA	NA	TRBV2	TRBJ1-2	TGTGCCAGCATTACGACAGGAAGAGGTTTGAATGGCTACACCTTC	CASITTGRGLNGYTF
NA	NA	TRBV5-4	TRBJ1-5	TGTGCCAGCAGCTTGGCCCCGGGTGGCAATCAGCCCCAGCATTTT	CASSLAPGGNQPQHF
NA	TRBD1	TRBV12-5	TRBJ1-1	TGTGCTACTCGGGACAGTTTGAACACTGAAGCTTTCTTT	CATRDSLNTEAFF
NA	TRBD1	TRBV10-3	TRBJ2-1	TGTGCCATCAGTGGACAGGGGTTGGTTTCCAACAATGAGCAGTTCTTC	CAISGQGLVSNNEQFF
few	TRBD1	TRBV9	TRBJ1-6	TGTGCCAGCAGCCCTCGCTGGGACAGAAAGAATTCACCCCTCCACTTT	CASSPRWDRKNSPLHF
NA	NA	TRBV2	TRBJ1-2	TGTGCCAGACGGGGAGCAATCTATGGCTACACCTTC	CARRGAIYGYTF
NA	TRBD1	TRBV5-1	TRBJ2-7	TGCGCCAGCAGCTCCCGTCCGGGACAGGGTCCCGCCGAGCAGTACTTC	CASSSRPGQGPAEQYF
NA	TRBD1	TRBV28	TRBJ1-2	TGTGCCAGCAGTTTATCCGGGACAGGGTTGTATTCGAGTGGCTACACCTTC	CASSLSGTGLYSSGYTF